These 20 T cell receptor beta chains originate from one sample sequenced in a study of T cell changes during pregnancy in multiple sclerosis. The data were produced by immunoSEQ multiplex PCR, yet TCRdb's version contains in-frame clones alone and is incomplete. The sample holds about 69,000 clones, 80% to 90% seen once. This specimen consisted of peripheral blood, obtained before pregnancy. The source is a female donor with multiple sclerosis, enrolled in a pregnancy study.

The V and J genes are TRBV6-5 and TRBJ1-5; D is unresolved. V lost 6 bases, J lost 6 bases, and 9 bases lay in between. The CDR3 runs to 12 residues. Germline-derived CDR1 and CDR2 are MNHEY and SVGAGI. The chain's CDR3 is CASRRGSQPQHF. CDR3 in DNA: TGTGCCAGCAGACGAGGGAGTCAGCCCCAGCATTTT.

The chain couples TRBV27 to TRBJ2-1, with D hard to call. Germline V CDR1 and CDR2: MNHEY, SMNVEV (reference sequence). This CDR3 is 13 amino acids long. Between the trimmed V and J ends, which lost 5 bases and 3 bases, there was a span of 8 bases. DNA of the CDR3: TGTGCCAGCAGTCGCGCCAACTACAATGAGCAGTTCTTC. Translation: CASSRANYNEQFF.

A single count supports this clone. The chain recombines TRBV11-3 with TRBJ2-3; 13 bases match TRBD2. Losses at the gene ends were 3 bases for V and 4 bases for J; bases not matched to a gene: 7. This CDR3 has 17 residues. Germline-derived CDR1 and CDR2 are SGHNT and YENEEA. The CDR3 spells CASSFRLAGGRADTQYF. The DNA of the CDR3 is TGTGCCAGCAGCTTTAGACTAGCGGGAGGTCGGGCAGATACGCAGTATTTT. The whole variable domain, remainder taken from reference TRBV11-3 and TRBJ2-3, is EAGVVQSPRYKIIEKKQPVAFWCNPISGHNTLYWYLQNLGQGPELLIRYENEEAVDDSQLPKDRFSAERLKGVDSTLKIQPAELGDSAVYLCASSFRLAGGRADTQYFGPGTRLTVL.

V gene TRBV6-4 combines with J gene TRBJ1-1, with a tentative D call TRBD1 (6 bases). Germline CDR1 and CDR2: MRHNA and SNTAGT. There are 14 residues in the CDR3. V was cut by 6 bases and J by 2 bases, with 13 bases left in between. CDR3 bases: TGTGCCAGCAGGGCACAGGGTTTCAACACTGAAGCTTTCTTT. Encoded protein: CASRAQGFNTEAFF.

The chain carries TRBV6-1 and TRBJ1-5, with a tentative D call TRBD1 (6 bases). The V gene lost 3 bases and the J gene lost 5 bases, with 11 bases spanning the gap. The CDR3 has 14 amino acids. The germline gives CDR1 MNHNS, CDR2 SASEGT. The CDR3 loop is CASSENRADQPQHF. CDR3 DNA: TGTGCCAGCAGTGAGAACAGGGCCGATCAGCCCCAGCATTTT.

The chain employs TRBV5-4 and TRBJ1-2; tentatively, D is TRBD1 (6 bases). CDR3 size: 15 residues. Trimming cost V 4 bases and J 4 bases, with 17 bases left between them. The germline V gene has CDR1 SGHNT and CDR2 YYREEE (reference sequence). As DNA, the CDR3 is TGTGCCAGCAGCCGTTGGGGCGGGGGCGGCTATGGCTACACCTTC. Its protein is CASSRWGGGGYGYTF.

The genes are TRBV6-5 and TRBJ1-1; TRBD1 agrees at 7 bases. Per germline, CDR1 MNHEY and CDR2 SVGAGI. The CDR3 runs 15 residues. The V and J ends lost 2 bases and 4 bases, in that order; junction bases with no gene match: 7. The CDR3 here is CASSYQSSGGTEAFF. In nucleotides, the CDR3 is TGTGCCAGCAGTTACCAATCCTCAGGGGGCACTGAAGCTTTCTTT.

This chain uses TRBV5-1 with TRBJ2-7; no clear D gene. Trimming stripped 4 bases from V and 1 base from J, with 6 bases between. The CDR3 runs 12 residues. Germline V gene data show CDR1 as SGHRS and CDR2 as YFSETQ. CDR3 sequence: CASSAGSYEQYF. The CDR3 DNA reads TGCGCCAGCAGCGCCGGGTCCTACGAGCAGTACTTC.

The rearrangement uses TRBV11-2 and TRBJ2-7; 11 bases agree with TRBD2. This CDR3 comprises 15 residues. The germline CDR1 and CDR2 sequences are SGHAT and FQNNGV. The V segment lost 3 bases and the J segment 7 bases; nucleotides outside the gene matches: 8. This chain's CDR3 is CASSFFLAGGGEQYF. DNA for the CDR3: TGTGCCAGCAGCTTTTTTCTAGCGGGAGGAGGAGAGCAGTACTTC.

This clone was counted only a few times. The V gene is TRBV6-1, the J gene TRBJ1-2; no definite D call. The CDR3 is 11 amino acids. V gave up 10 bases and J gave up 3 bases, with 9 bases separating them. In germline, CDR1 is MNHNS, CDR2 SASEGT. The CDR3 coding sequence is TGTGCCACCACTCTCTACTATGGCTACACCTTC. It is translated as CATTLYYGYTF.

The genes are TRBV9 and TRBJ2-6; D unclear. Trimming pared 0 bases from V and 2 bases from J, leaving 6 bases between. Per the germline V gene, CDR1 is SGDLS and CDR2 is YYNGEE. This CDR3 is 15 amino acids long. CDR3 nucleotide sequence: TGTGCCAGCAGCGTAGCCCAGGCTGGGGCCAACGTCCTGACTTTC. Translating it yields CASSVAQAGANVLTF.

The chain carries TRBV5-1 and TRBJ2-3; TRBD2 aligns across 11 bases. V shed 4 bases, J shed 3 bases, and the junction held 7 bases outside the gene matches. The CDR3 consists of 16 residues. In germline, CDR1 is SGHRS, CDR2 YFSETQ. CDR3 sequence: CASSKLAGDGTDTQYF. The CDR3 DNA reads as TGCGCCAGCAGCAAACTAGCGGGAGATGGGACAGATACGCAGTATTTT.

The gene calls are TRBV19 and TRBJ2-7; D unclear. CDR1 and CDR2 from the germline V gene are LNHDA and SQIVND (reference sequence). V gave up 0 bases and J gave up 3 bases, with 6 bases separating them. There are 13 residues in the CDR3. The DNA for the CDR3 is TGTGCCAGTAGTATAGAGTACAGCTACGAGCAGTACTTC. This translates into CASSIEYSYEQYF.

The chain combines TRBV11-2 with TRBJ2-5; possibly TRBD1 for D (5 bases). The CDR3 is made up of 14 amino acids. CDR1 is SGHAT and CDR2 is FQNNGV in the germline V gene. V gave up 4 bases and J gave up 4 bases, with 13 bases separating them. The CDR3 here is CASSSKGKGETQYF. The CDR3 nucleotides read TGTGCCAGCAGCTCAAAGGGGAAGGGAGAGACCCAGTACTTC. The full variable domain, rest sourced from reference TRBV11-2 and TRBJ2-5, is EAGVAQSPRYKIIEKRQSVAFWCNPISGHATLYWYQQILGQGPKLLIQFQNNGVVDDSQLPKDRFSAERLKGVDSTLKIQPAKLEDSAVYLCASSSKGKGETQYFGPGTRLLVL.

V and J are TRBV27 and TRBJ1-1; TRBD1 aligns across 10 bases. Trimming removed 8 bases from V and 9 bases from J; junction bases left unmatched: 15. CDR1 and CDR2 from the germline V gene are MNHEY and SMNVEV (reference sequence). CDR3 length: 15 residues. In DNA form, the CDR3 reads TGTGCCAGCGGTCCGCAACTCAGACAGGGGGCTAAAGCTTTCTTT. Translated, it gives CASGPQLRQGAKAFF.

The chain is built from TRBV6-5 and TRBJ2-1, with TRBD2 matching over 10 bases. V gave up 4 bases and J gave up 4 bases; unmatched junction bases: 7. The length of the CDR3 is 16 residues. Germline values: CDR1 MNHEY, CDR2 SVGAGI. The CDR3 nucleotides read TGTGCCAGCAGTTCGCCGCCTAGCGGGGGATACAATGAGCAGTTCTTC. Protein product: CASSSPPSGGYNEQFF.

The CDR3 DNA is TGTGCCAGTAGTATAAGGAAAGGGGGTGAAAAACTGTTTTTT. Protein: CASSIRKGGEKLFF. The chain couples TRBV19 to TRBJ1-4; D is possibly TRBD1 (6 bases). This CDR3 has 14 amino acids. Germline loops: CDR1 LNHDA, CDR2 SQIVND (reference sequence). V dropped 2 bases and J dropped 7 bases, with 11 bases sitting between them.

The V and J genes are TRBV9 and TRBJ1-1; tentatively, D is TRBD1 (5 bases). The CDR3 covers 15 residues. V was shortened by 4 bases and J by 6 bases, with 19 bases between the two germline ends. The V gene's germline CDR1 is SGDLS and CDR2 YYNGEE. The CDR3: CASSPRTDRSSEAFF. CDR3 sequence (DNA): TGTGCCAGCAGCCCCCGAACCGACAGAAGCTCTGAAGCTTTCTTT. Supplemented by reference TRBV9 and TRBJ1-1, the full variable domain reads DSGVTQTPKHLITATGQRVTLRCSPRSGDLSVYWYQQSLDQGLQFLIQYYNGEERAKGNILERFSAQQFPDLHSELNLSSLELGDSALYFCASSPRTDRSSEAFFGQGTRLTVV.

The chain carries TRBV19 and TRBJ1-1; D is uncertain. The germline V gene encodes CDR1 LNHDA and CDR2 SQIVND (reference sequence). V was pared by 7 bases and J by 5 bases, with 14 bases between. This CDR3 region has 13 residues. The CDR3 protein is CASKFTSETEAFF. The CDR3 DNA follows: TGTGCCAGTAAGTTTACATCCGAAACTGAAGCTTTCTTT.

V is TRBV20-1 and J is TRBJ2-7; tentatively, D is TRBD2 (6 bases). Per germline, CDR1 DFQATT and CDR2 SNEGSKA (reference sequence). The CDR3 extends over 11 amino acids. The CDR3 region is CRVADSYEQYF. The CDR3 DNA is TGCAGAGTAGCGGACTCCTACGAGCAGTACTTC.